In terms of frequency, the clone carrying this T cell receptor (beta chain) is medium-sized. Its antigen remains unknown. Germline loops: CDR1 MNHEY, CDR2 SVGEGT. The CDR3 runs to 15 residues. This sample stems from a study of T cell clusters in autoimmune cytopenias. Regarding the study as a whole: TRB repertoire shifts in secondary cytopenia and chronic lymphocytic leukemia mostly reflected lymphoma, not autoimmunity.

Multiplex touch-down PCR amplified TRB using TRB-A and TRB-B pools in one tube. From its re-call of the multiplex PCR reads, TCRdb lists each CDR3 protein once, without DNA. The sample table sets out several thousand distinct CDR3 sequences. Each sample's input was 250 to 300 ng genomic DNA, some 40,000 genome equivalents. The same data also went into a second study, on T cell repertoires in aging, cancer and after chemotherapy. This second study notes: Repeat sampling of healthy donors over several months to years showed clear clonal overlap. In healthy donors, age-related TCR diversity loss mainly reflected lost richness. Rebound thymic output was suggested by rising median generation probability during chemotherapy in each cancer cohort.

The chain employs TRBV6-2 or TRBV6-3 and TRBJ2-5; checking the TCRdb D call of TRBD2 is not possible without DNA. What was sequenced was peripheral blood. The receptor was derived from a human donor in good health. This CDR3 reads CASSPWASGQETQYF.